This TCR beta chain is drawn from a study of cytomegalovirus exposure and HLA in healthy donors. This clone appeared a single time. Antigen specificity is unknown. Between the trimmed V and J ends, which lost 4 bases and 0 bases, there was a span of 13 bases. Germline V lookup: CDR1 SEHNR, CDR2 FQNEAQ (reference sequence). The CDR3 has 17 amino acids. The study's findings and limits: As a later analysis showed, a missense DCLRE1C variant was linked to trimming of TCR beta V- and J-genes. Reports state that TCR beta sequences accurately predicted most subjects' HLA-A and HLA-B alleles.

Primers for the PCR totalled 60 Vbeta and 13 Jbeta. TCRdb's table, derived via immunoSEQ multiplex PCR, lists solely in-frame clones and lacks some. The sample has 98,000 or so clones, about 80% seen once; the top ten hold approximately 2%. Healthy people donating bone marrow made up the donors. The TCR originated in a man in his forties or fifties in good health and CMV-seronegative. Sequencing was carried out using PBMCs. This sequence joins TRBV7-9 and TRBJ2-6; D perhaps matches TRBD2 (5 bases). As DNA, the CDR3 is TGTGCCAGCAGCTCGCGGGCCCTGGGCTCTGGGGCCAACGTCCTGACTTTC. Its protein product is CASSSRALGSGANVLTF.